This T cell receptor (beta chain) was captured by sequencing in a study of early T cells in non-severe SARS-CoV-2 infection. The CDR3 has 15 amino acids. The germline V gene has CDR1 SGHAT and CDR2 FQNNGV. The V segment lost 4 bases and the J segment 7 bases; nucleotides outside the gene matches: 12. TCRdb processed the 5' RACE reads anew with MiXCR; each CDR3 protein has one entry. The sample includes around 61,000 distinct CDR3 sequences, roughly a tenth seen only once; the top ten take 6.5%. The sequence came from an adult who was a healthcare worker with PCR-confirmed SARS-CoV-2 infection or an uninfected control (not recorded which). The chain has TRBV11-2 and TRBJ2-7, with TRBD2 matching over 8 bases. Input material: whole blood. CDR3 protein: CASSSPSGRAREQYF. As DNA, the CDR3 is TGTGCCAGCAGCTCCCCCTCCGGGAGGGCCAGGGAGCAGTACTTC.